This T cell receptor beta chain was captured in a study of blood T cell repertoires in COVID-19. Across the study: T cells, B-cell-depleted T cells, or PBMCs provided the cDNA or gDNA that served as material.

The sample holds one count of this clone. This CDR3 comprises 15 residues. The germline CDR1 and CDR2 sequences are SGHTA and FQGTGA. Between the trimmed V and J ends, which lost 5 bases and 4 bases, there was a span of 15 bases. Recruited during active infection, patients (from Seattle) were subsequently followed longitudinally. Original analysis: From reference gene primer amplification, estimates of nucleated cell counts were derived. The protocol was immunoSEQ multiplex PCR, while the TCRdb copy is restricted to in-frame clones and leaves out a portion. V and J calls and clone size are as listed in that table; D and trimming were resolved from the DNA. Among approximately 480,000 clones, roughly nine tenths were seen once, and the ten largest hold 0.9%.

The clonotype comes from a man aged 18 to 29 with COVID-19, enrolled during active disease. V gene TRBV7-3 combines with J gene TRBJ2-1, with D possibly TRBD2 on 7 matching bases. Sequences were obtained from peripheral blood. CDR3 amino acids: CASSPVGGQYNEQFF. The CDR3 DNA sequence: TGTGCCAGCAGCCCCGTCGGGGGGCAATACAATGAGCAGTTCTTC.